The clone carrying this T cell receptor (beta chain) was seen just once. Its specificity is not known. This sample stems from a study of cytomegalovirus exposure and HLA in healthy donors. Whole-study findings and limits: Later examination showed HLA-associated TCR beta chains had greater clonal expansion than equally common others. Analysis was carried out at a later point, and it linked a missense DCLRE1C variant to TCR beta V- and J-gene trimming.

Primers: 60 Vbeta forward and 13 Jbeta reverse. Profiling relied on immunoSEQ multiplex PCR, and the TCRdb table lists in-frame clones only, not all of them. The data contain around 110,000 clones, roughly 79% of them seen just once; the ten biggest clones take up about 1.6%. Germline CDR1 is SEHNR and CDR2 is FQNEAQ (reference sequence). V lost 5 bases and J 5 bases, leaving 3 bases between the germline ends. This CDR3 has 10 amino acids. The sequencing input was PBMCs. This chain links TRBV7-9 with TRBJ2-5, with unresolved D. The source is a woman between 18 and 29 years old in good health and CMV-seronegative. The CDR3 region is CASSGETQYF. CDR3 in DNA: TGTGCCAGCAGCGGCGAGACCCAGTACTTC.